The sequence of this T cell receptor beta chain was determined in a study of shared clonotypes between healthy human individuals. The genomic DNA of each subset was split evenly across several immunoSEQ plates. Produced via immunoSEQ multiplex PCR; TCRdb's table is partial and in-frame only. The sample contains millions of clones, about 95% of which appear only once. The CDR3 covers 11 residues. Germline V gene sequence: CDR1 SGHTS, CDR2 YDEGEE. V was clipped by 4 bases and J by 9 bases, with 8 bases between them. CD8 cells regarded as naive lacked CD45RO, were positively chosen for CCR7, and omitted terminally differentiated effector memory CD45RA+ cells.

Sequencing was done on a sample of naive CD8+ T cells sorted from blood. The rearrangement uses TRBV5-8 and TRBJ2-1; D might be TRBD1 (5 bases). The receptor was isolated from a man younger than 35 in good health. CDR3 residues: CASSTGGEQFF. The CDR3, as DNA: TGTGCCAGCAGCACAGGCGGTGAGCAGTTCTTC.